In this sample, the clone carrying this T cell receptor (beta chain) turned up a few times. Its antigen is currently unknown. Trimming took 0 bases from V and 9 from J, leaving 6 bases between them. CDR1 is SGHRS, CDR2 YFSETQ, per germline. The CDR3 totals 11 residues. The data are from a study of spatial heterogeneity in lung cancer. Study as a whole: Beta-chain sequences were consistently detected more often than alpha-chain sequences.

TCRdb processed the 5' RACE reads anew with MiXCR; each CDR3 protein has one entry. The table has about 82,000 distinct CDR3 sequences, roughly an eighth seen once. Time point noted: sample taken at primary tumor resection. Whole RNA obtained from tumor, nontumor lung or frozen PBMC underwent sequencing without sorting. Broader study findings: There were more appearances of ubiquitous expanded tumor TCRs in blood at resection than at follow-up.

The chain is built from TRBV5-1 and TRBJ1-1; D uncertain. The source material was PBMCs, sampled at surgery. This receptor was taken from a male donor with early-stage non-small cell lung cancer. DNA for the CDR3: TGCGCCAGCAGCTTGGAAGAGAAAGCTTTCTTT. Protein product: CASSLEEKAFF. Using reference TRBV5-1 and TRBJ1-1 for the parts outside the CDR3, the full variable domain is KAGVTQTPRYLIKTRGQQVTLSCSPISGHRSVSWYQQTPGQGLQFLFEYFSETQRNKGNFPGRFSGRQFSNSRSEMNVSTLELGDSALYLCASSLEEKAFFGQGTRLTVV.